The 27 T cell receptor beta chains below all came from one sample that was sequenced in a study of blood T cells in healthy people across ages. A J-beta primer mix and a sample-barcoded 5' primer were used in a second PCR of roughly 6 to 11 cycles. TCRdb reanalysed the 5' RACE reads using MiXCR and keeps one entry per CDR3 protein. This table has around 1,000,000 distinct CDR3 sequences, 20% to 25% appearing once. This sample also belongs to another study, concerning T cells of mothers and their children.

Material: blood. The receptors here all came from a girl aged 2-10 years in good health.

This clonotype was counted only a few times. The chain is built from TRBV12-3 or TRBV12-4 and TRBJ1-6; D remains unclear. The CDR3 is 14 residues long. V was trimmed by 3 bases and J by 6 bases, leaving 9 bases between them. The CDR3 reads CASSFVQSNSPLHF. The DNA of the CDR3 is TGTGCCAGCAGTTTTGTACAGAGTAATTCACCCCTCCACTTT.

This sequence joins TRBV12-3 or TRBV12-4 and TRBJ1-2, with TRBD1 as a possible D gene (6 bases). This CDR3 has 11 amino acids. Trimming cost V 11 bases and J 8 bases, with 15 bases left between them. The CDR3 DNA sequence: TGTGCCGCGGAGGGGGGTTCAGGCTACACCTTC. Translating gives CAAEGGSGYTF.

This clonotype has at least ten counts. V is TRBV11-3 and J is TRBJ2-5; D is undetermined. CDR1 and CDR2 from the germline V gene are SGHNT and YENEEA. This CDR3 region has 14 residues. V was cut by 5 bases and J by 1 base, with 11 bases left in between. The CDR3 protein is CASSPFNFQETQYF. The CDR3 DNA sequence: TGTGCCAGCAGCCCTTTTAACTTCCAAGAGACCCAGTACTTC.

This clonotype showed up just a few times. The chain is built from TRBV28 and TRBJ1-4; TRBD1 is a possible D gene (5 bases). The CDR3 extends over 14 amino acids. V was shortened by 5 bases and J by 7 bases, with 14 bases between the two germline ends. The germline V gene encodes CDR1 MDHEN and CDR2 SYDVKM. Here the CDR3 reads CASSQWRGGEKLFF. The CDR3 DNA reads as TGTGCCAGCAGTCAATGGAGGGGTGGTGAAAAACTGTTTTTT.

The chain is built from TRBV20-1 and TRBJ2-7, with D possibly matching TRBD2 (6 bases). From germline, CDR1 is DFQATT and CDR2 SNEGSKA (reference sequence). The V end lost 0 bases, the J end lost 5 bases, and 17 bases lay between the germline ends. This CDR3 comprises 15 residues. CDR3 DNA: TGCAGTGCTAGAGATCCGGAGGGTAATGGACACGAGCAGTACTTC. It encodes CSARDPEGNGHEQYF.

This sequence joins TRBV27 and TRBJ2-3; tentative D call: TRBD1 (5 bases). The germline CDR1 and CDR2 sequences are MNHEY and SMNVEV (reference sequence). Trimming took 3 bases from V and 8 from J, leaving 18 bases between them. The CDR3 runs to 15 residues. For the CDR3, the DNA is TGTGCCAGCAGTTTCCAGGGATTGGGTGGTGGTACGCAGTATTTT. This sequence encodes CASSFQGLGGGTQYF.

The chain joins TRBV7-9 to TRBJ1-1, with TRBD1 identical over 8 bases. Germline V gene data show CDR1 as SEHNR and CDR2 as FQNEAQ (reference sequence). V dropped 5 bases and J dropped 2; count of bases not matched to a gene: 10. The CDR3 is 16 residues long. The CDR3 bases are TGTGCCAGCAGCGAAACGACAGGGGCGCCTAACACTGAAGCTTTCTTT. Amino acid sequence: CASSETTGAPNTEAFF.

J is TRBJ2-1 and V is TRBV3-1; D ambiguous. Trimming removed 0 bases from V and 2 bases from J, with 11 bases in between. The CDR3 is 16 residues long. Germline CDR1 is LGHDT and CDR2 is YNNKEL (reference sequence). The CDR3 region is CASSQDKRYTYNEQFF. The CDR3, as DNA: TGTGCCAGCAGCCAAGATAAGAGGTATACCTACAATGAGCAGTTCTTC.

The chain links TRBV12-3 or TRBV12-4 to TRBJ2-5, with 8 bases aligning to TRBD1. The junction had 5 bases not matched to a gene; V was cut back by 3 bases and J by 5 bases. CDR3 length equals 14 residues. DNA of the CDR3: TGTGCCAGCAGTTTTTCGGACAGGGCGGAGACCCAGTACTTC. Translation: CASSFSDRAETQYF.

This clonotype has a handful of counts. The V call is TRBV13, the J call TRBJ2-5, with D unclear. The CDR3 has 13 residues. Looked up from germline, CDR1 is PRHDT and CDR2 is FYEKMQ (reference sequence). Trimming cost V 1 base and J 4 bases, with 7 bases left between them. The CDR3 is CASSLAGIETQYF. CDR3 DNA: TGTGCCAGCAGCTTAGCTGGAATAGAGACCCAGTACTTC.

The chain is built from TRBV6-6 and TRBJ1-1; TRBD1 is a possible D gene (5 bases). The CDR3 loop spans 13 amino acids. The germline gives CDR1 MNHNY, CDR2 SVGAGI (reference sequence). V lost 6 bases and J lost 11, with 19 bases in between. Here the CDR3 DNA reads TGTGCCAGCAGCCCCCCGTTGAGGGGAGGGGCTTTCTTT. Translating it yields CASSPPLRGGAFF.

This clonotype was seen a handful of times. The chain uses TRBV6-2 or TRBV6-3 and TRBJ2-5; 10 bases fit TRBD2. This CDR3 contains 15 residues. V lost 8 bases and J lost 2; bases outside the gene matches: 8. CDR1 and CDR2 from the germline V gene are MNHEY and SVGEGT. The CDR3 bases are TGTGCCAGCGGGAAAGGACTAGCGGCACAAGAGACCCAGTACTTC. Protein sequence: CASGKGLAAQETQYF.

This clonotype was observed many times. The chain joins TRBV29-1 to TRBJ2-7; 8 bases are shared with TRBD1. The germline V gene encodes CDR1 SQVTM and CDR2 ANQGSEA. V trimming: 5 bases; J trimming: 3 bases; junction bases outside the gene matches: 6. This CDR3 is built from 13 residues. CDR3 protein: CSVWDRINYEQYF. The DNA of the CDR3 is TGCAGCGTTTGGGACAGGATTAACTACGAGCAGTACTTC.

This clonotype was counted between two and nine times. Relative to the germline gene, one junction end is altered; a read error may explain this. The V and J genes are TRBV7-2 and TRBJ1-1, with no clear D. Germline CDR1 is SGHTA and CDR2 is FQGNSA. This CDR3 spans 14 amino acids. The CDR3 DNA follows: TGTGCCAGCAGCTTCAGTGAAAGGGCCACTGAAGCCTTCTTT. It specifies CASSFSERATEAFF.

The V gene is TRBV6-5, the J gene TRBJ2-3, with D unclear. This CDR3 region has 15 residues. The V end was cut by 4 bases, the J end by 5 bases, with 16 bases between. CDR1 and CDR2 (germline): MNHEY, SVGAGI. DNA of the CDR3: TGTGCCAGCAGTTTAGGACGGTCCGATATAGATACGCAGTATTTT. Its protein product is CASSLGRSDIDTQYF.

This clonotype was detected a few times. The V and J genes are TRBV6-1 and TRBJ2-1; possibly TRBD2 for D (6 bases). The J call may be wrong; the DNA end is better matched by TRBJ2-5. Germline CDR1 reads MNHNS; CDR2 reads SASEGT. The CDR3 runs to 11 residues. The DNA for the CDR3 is TGTGCCAGCAGTCCGGGGGAGGCCCAGTACTTC. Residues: CASSPGEAQYF.

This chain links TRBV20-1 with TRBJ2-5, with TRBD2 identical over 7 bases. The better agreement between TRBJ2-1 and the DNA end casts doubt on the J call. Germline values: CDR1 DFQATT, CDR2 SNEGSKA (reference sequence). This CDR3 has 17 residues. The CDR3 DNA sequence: TGCAGTGCTAGAGAAGGTCAAGAAGGCGGGAGATTCTATGAGCAGTTCTTC. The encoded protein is CSAREGQEGGRFYEQFF.

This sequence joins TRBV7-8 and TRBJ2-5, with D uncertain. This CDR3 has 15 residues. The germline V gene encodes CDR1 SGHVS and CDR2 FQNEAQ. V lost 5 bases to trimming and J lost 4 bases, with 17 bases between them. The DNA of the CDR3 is TGTGCCAGCAGCCTAATCCCCTCTAGAGGAGAGACCCAGTACTTC. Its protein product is CASSLIPSRGETQYF.

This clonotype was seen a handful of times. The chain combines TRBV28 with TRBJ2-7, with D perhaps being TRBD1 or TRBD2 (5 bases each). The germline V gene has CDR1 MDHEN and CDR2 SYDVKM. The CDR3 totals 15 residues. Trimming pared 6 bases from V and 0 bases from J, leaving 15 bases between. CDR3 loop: CASRRPGPSSYEQYF. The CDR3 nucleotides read TGTGCCAGCAGGCGCCCGGGACCCTCCTCCTACGAGCAGTACTTC.

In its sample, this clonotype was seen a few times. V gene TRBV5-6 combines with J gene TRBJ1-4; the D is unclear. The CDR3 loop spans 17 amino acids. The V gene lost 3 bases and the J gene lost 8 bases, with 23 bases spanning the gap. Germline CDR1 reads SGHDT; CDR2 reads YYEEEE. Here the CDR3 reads CASSSLFGVQASEKLFF. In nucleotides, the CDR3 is TGTGCCAGCAGCTCCCTATTTGGGGTCCAAGCAAGCGAAAAACTGTTTTTT.

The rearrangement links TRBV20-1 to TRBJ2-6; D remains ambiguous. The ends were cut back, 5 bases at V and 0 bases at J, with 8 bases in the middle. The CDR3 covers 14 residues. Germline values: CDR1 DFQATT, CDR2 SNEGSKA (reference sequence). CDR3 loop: CSALVLSGANVLTF. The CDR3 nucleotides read TGCAGTGCTCTGGTCCTCTCTGGGGCCAACGTCCTGACTTTC.

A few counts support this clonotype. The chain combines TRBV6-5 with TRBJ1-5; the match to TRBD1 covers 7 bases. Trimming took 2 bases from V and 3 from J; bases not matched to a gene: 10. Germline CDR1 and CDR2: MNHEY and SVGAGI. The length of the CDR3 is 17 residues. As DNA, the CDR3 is TGTGCCAGCAGTTACCCTATTTTCGACAGGGACAATCAGCCCCAGCATTTT. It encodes CASSYPIFDRDNQPQHF.

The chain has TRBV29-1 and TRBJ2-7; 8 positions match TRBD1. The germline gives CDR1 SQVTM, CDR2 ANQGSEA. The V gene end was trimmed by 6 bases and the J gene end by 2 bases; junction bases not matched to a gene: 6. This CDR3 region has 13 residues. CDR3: CSVIGQGPYEQYF. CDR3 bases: TGCAGCGTGATTGGACAGGGACCCTACGAGCAGTACTTC.

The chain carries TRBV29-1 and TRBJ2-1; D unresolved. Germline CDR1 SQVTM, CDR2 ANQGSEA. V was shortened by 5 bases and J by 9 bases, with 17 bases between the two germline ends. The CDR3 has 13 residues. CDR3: CSVPEDLRREQFF. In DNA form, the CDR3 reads TGCAGCGTTCCAGAGGATCTGAGGCGTGAGCAGTTCTTC.

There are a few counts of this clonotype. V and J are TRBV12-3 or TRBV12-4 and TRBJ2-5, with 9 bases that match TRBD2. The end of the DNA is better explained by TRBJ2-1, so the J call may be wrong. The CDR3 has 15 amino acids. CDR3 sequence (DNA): TGTGCCAGCAATGACGGCGGGGGGGCTTACAATGAGCAGTTCTTC. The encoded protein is CASNDGGGAYNEQFF.

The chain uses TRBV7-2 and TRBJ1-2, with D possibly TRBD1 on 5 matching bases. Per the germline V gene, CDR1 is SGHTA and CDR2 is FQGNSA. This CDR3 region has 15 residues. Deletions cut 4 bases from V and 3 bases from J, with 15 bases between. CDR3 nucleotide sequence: TGTGCCAGCAGCTCGGATCCGGGACTGTACTATGGCTACACCTTC. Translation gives CASSSDPGLYYGYTF.

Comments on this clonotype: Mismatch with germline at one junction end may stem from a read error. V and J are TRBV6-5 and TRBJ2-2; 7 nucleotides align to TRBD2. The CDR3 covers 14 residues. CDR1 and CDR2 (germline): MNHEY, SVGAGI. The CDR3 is CTSSWDGRTGELFF. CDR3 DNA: TGTACCAGCAGTTGGGACGGGAGGACCGGGGAGCTGTTTTTT.